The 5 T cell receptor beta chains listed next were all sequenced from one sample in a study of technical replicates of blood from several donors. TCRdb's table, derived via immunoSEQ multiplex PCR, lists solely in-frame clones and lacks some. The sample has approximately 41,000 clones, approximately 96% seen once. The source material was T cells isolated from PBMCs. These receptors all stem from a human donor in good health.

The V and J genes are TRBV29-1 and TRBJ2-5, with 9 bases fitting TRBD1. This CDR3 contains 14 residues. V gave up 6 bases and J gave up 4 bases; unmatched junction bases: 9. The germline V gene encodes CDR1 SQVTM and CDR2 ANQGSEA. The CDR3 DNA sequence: TGCAGCGTCCGGGACAGGGTGGGTAGAGAGACCCAGTACTTC. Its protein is CSVRDRVGRETQYF.

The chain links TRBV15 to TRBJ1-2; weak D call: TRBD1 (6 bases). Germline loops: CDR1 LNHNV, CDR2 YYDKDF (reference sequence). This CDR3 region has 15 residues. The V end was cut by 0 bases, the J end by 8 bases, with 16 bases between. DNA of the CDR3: TGTGCCACCAGCAGAGATCCGGGATCCAGGGGCGGCTACACCTTC. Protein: CATSRDPGSRGGYTF.

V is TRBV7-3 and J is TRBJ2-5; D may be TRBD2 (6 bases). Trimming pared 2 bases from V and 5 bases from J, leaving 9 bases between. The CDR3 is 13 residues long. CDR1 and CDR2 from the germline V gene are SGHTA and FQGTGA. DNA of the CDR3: TGTGCCAGCAGCTTAGGGGGGAGGGAGACCCAGTACTTC. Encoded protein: CASSLGGRETQYF.

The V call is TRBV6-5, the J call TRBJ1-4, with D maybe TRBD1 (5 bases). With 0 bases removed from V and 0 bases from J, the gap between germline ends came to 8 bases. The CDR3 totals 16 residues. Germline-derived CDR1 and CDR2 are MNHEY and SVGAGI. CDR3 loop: CASSYSGLTTNEKLFF. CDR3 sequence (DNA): TGTGCCAGCAGTTACTCGGGGCTGACAACTAATGAAAAACTGTTTTTT.

In DNA form, the CDR3 reads TGTGCCAGCTCACAACAGGATTCCATGAACACTGAAGCTTTCTTT. Translated, it gives CASSQQDSMNTEAFF. V gene TRBV18 combines with J gene TRBJ1-1, with D tentatively TRBD1 (5 bases). The V end was cut by 4 bases, the J end by 0 bases, with 12 bases between. CDR1 is KGHSH and CDR2 is LQKENI in the germline V gene. The CDR3 runs to 15 residues.